Listed here is a single T cell receptor beta chain. Its antigen is not identified. A Clinical Activity Score of at least 3, a NOSPECS grade of at least 4 and a duration under 3 months were recorded in the ophthalmopathy patients. Clinical symptoms, serum thyroxine, TRAb, thyroid ultrasound and orbital computed tomography established diagnosis. The authors took PBMCs from 10 ml fresh peripheral blood. This entry comes from a study of T cells in Graves' hyperthyroidism and ophthalmopathy. Whole-study results and caveats: Blood also carried most thyroid clonotypes expanded above 0.001.

RNA transcripts gave rise to amplified TCR beta CDR3 regions. Initially, a first-round RT-PCR of the TCR CDR3 employed the HTBI primer set. TCRdb independently ran MiXCR on the multiplex PCR reads; one entry per CDR3 protein. The table lists about 600,000 distinct CDR3 sequences, roughly a sixth of them singletons. There are 13 residues in the CDR3. The J segment lost 7 bases and the V segment lost 5 bases, leaving 6 bases of the junction unmatched. Germline values: CDR1 SNHLY, CDR2 FYNNEI. J is TRBJ2-5 and V is TRBV2; 8 bases are shared with TRBD1. This receptor was taken from a woman aged 40 to 49 with Graves' ophthalmopathy. The sequencing sample was made of blood. CDR3 amino acids: CASSLDRGVTQYF. CDR3 in DNA: TGTGCCAGCAGTTTAGACAGGGGAGTGACCCAGTACTTC.